Each of the 9 T cell receptor beta chains below was sequenced from the same sample in a study of blood T cells in healthy people across ages. Through a sample-barcoded 5' primer and a J-beta primer mix, a second PCR was run for 7 to 11 cycles. TCRdb called the 5' RACE reads again in MiXCR, with one record for every CDR3 protein. The table has hundreds of thousands of distinct CDR3 sequences, around 45% seen once. Source material: blood. The origin of the receptors is a woman in her fifties or sixties in good health.

This clonotype was recorded at least ten times. The chain has TRBV4-1 and TRBJ2-3; TRBD2 matches at 7 bases. Losses at the gene ends were 0 bases for V and 4 bases for J; bases not matched to a gene: 7. The CDR3 has 16 residues. CDR1 is MGHRA, CDR2 YSYEKL, per germline. The CDR3 spells CASSQDAGRVPDTQYF. The CDR3 DNA reads as TGCGCCAGCAGCCAAGATGCGGGGAGGGTCCCAGATACGCAGTATTTT.

The chain employs TRBV20-1 and TRBJ2-5; D is possibly TRBD1 (5 bases). This CDR3 has 13 amino acids. Per the germline V gene, CDR1 is DFQATT and CDR2 is SNEGSKA (reference sequence). CDR3 sequence reads: CRATDSVQETQYF. The CDR3 nucleotides are TGCAGGGCCACAGACAGTGTCCAAGAGACCCAGTACTTC.

The chain joins TRBV12-3 or TRBV12-4 to TRBJ1-5; D may be TRBD1 (6 bases). Trimming pared 1 base from V and 6 bases from J, leaving 16 bases between. CDR3 length equals 16 residues. The CDR3 spells CASSLEGTRLRQPQHF. The CDR3 coding sequence is TGTGCCAGCAGTTTAGAGGGGACAAGGCTTCGTCAGCCCCAGCATTTT.

This clonotype was counted a few times. The chain combines TRBV20-1 with TRBJ2-3; 14 bases are shared with TRBD2. CDR1 and CDR2 from the germline V gene are DFQATT and SNEGSKA (reference sequence). The CDR3 sequence is 15 residues long. The J segment lost 6 bases and the V segment lost 4 bases, leaving 6 bases of the junction unmatched. The CDR3 region has the DNA TGCAGTGCTAAACGACTAGCGGGAGGGCTGGATACGCAGTATTTT. It encodes CSAKRLAGGLDTQYF.

In this sample, this clonotype turned up once. Since a much larger clone is just one base distant, this may be a read error. The CDR3 region has the DNA TGCGGTGCGACGGGGTCAGACTATGGCTACACCTTC. Its translation: CGATGSDYGYTF. The genes are TRBV20-1 and TRBJ1-2; D remains ambiguous. The germline V gene has CDR1 DFQATT and CDR2 SNEGSKA (reference sequence). CDR3 length: 12 residues.

The chain recombines TRBV7-2 with TRBJ2-3; D remains ambiguous. CDR1 is SGHTA and CDR2 is FQGNSA in the germline V gene. V shed 5 bases and J shed 10 bases, with 4 bases lying between them. This CDR3 is 9 amino acids long. CDR3 sequence (DNA): TGTGCCAGCAGCGTCTCGCAGTATTTT. Translation: CASSVSQYF.

CDR3 nucleotides: TGTGCCACTATTGGGGGAGCGGACCTCCACGAGCAGTACTTC. It specifies CATIGGADLHEQYF. The chain is built from TRBV28 and TRBJ2-7, with D possibly being TRBD1 or TRBD2 (5 bases each). The germline CDR1 and CDR2 sequences are MDHEN and SYDVKM. This CDR3 contains 14 residues. V shed 10 bases and J shed 5 bases, with 21 bases lying between them.

This chain joins TRBV29-1 and TRBJ2-5; 9 bases map to TRBD1. From germline, CDR1 is SQVTM and CDR2 ANQGSEA. Trimming at V came to 5 bases and at J to 4 bases, leaving 8 bases not matched to a gene. CDR3 size: 14 residues. CDR3 coding DNA: TGCAGCGTTAGCCGGGGACAGGGCGGAGAGACCCAGTACTTC. It yields the protein CSVSRGQGGETQYF. The full variable domain, rest sourced from reference TRBV29-1 and TRBJ2-5, is SAVISQKPSRDICQRGTSLTIQCQVDSQVTMMFWYRQQPGQSLTLIATANQGSEATYESGFVIDKFPISRPNLTFSTLTVSNMSPEDSSIYLCSVSRGQGGETQYFGPGTRLLVL.

This clonotype showed up just a few times. The rearrangement joins TRBV7-6 to TRBJ2-7; weak D call: TRBD2 (6 bases). The germline V gene encodes CDR1 SGHVS and CDR2 FNYEAQ. Trimming shortened V by 4 bases and J by 4 bases, and 14 bases separated the two germline ends. This CDR3 has 14 amino acids. Here the CDR3 DNA reads TGTGCCAGCAGCTCGGGGCCTGCGGGGTACGAGCAGTACTTC. Translated: CASSSGPAGYEQYF.